This T cell receptor beta chain was identified during a study of T cell responses to AZD1222 COVID-19 vaccine. The table lists this clone with a count of one. Profiling relied on immunoSEQ multiplex PCR, and the TCRdb table lists in-frame clones only, not all of them. The table shows about 180,000 clones, with roughly 94% occurring only once. The clonotype was recovered from an adult who received the AZD1222 COVID-19 vaccine. This specimen consisted of peripheral blood, obtained 28 days after the second AZD1222 dose.

The CDR3 reads CASSLGGPKAFF. DNA of the CDR3: TGCGCCAGCAGCTTGGGGGGACCTAAAGCTTTCTTT. The chain combines TRBV5-1 with TRBJ1-1; TRBD1 is a possible D gene (5 bases). This CDR3 is built from 12 residues. Germline V gene lookup returns CDR1 SGHRS and CDR2 YFSETQ. Trimming removed 0 bases at V and 9 bases at J, with 9 bases between.